A selection of T cell receptor beta chains follows, all from one sample in a study of blood T cells in healthy people across ages. TCRdb independently ran MiXCR on the 5' RACE reads; one entry per CDR3 protein. The sample consists of roughly 1,700,000 distinct CDR3 sequences, approximately 30% of them appearing once. The material sequenced was blood. These receptors were taken from a woman between 25 and 40 years old in good health. The CDR3 runs from the conserved cysteine through the conserved F or W. The order of the fields is V gene, D gene, clone size, J gene, CDR3 DNA, CDR3 protein. The D gene is left open where the match is weak. Clone size is stated in some rows and not others, as once, few, many or a class when expanded.

TRBV10-2	.	many	TRBJ1-5	TGCGCCAGCATGGTGGGATTCGGGCAGCCCCAGCATTTT	CASMVGFGQPQHF
TRBV20-1	.	few	TRBJ1-5	TGCAGTGCTAGCGGCAGGGGAAGCGGTCAGCCCCAGCATTTT	CSASGRGSGQPQHF
TRBV19	TRBD1	once	TRBJ2-2	TGTGCCAGTAGTATAAGGCAGGGGGACACCGGGGAGCTGTTTTTT	CASSIRQGDTGELFF
TRBV6-1	.	once	TRBJ2-5	TGTGCCAGCAGCCGACTCCCCGGGGGGACAGAGGGATGGGAGACCCAGTACTTC	CASSRLPGGTEGWETQYF
TRBV11-2	.	few	TRBJ2-3	TGTGCCAGCAGCTTAGTTCGCTATACGCAGTATTTT	CASSLVRYTQYF
TRBV7-2	TRBD1	.	TRBJ2-7	TGTGCCAGCAGCTTTGACAGGGCGTCCTACGAGCAGTACTTC	CASSFDRASYEQYF
TRBV20-1	TRBD1	few	TRBJ2-5	TGCAGTGCTAGCCGACCGGGACAGAAAGAGACCCAGTACTTC	CSASRPGQKETQYF
TRBV7-9	.	.	TRBJ2-6	TGTGCCAGCAGCTTAGCGTTGGGGGGCGCCAACGTCCTGACTTTC	CASSLALGGANVLTF
TRBV20-1	.	.	TRBJ2-7	TGCAGTGCGAAACGGGCAGGACCCTACGAGCAGTACTTC	CSAKRAGPYEQYF
TRBV10-3	.	many	TRBJ1-1	TGTGCCATCAGCGTATTATCCGGACAAGAAGCTTTCTTT	CAISVLSGQEAFF
TRBV20-1	TRBD2	few	TRBJ2-5	TGCAGTGCTCACCTGACTAGCGGGGCGGGGGAGACCCAGTACTTC	CSAHLTSGAGETQYF
TRBV5-1	.	many	TRBJ2-7	TGTGCCAGCAGTTTATACAGCTCCTACGAGCAGTACTTC	CASSLYSSYEQYF
TRBV3-1	.	.	TRBJ1-6	TGTGCCAGCAGCCAAGCTGGGGGCTACCAGGGTTCACCCCTCCACTTT	CASSQAGGYQGSPLHF
TRBV7-2	TRBD2	.	TRBJ2-7	TGTGCCAGCAGCTTAGCTGTAGCGGGAGCTTACGAGCAGTACTTC	CASSLAVAGAYEQYF
TRBV4-3	.	many	TRBJ2-7	TGCGCCAGCAGCCAAGCCTGGGGGCAGGTTACCTACGAGCAGTACTTC	CASSQAWGQVTYEQYF
TRBV29-1	TRBD1	.	TRBJ2-3	TGCAGCGTTGACCCCGGGACAGGGGGTATGGATACGCAGTATTTT	CSVDPGTGGMDTQYF
TRBV27	.	.	TRBJ2-7	TGTACCAGCAGTTTATTCGGGAACTCCTACGAGCAGTACTTC	CTSSLFGNSYEQYF
TRBV18	.	few	TRBJ1-1	TGTGCCGAACGAGGAGAGCTGAACACTGAAGCTTTCTTT	CAERGELNTEAFF
TRBV11-2	.	few	TRBJ2-7	TGTGCCAGCAGCTGGGGGGACGGACCGGACTACGAGCAGTACTTC	CASSWGDGPDYEQYF
TRBV11-2	TRBD1	.	TRBJ2-3	TGTGCCAGCAGCCCCATACGGGACAGGGGTTGGACAGATACGCAGTATTTT	CASSPIRDRGWTDTQYF
TRBV29-1	TRBD1	few	TRBJ2-7	TGCAGCGTGGAACAGGGGCCCCACGAGCAGTACTTC	CSVEQGPHEQYF
TRBV7-9	TRBD1	few	TRBJ1-4	TGTGCCAGCACCCCGGCAGGGGGGGATGAAAAACTGTTTTTT	CASTPAGGDEKLFF
TRBV5-1	.	few	TRBJ2-1	TGCGCCAGCAGCCCCGGGGGAGAACCAAACAATGAGCAGTTCTTC	CASSPGGEPNNEQFF
TRBV3-1	TRBD1	.	TRBJ2-1	TGTGCCAGCAGCCAATCCGGGACAGGAAACAATGAGCAGTTCTTC	CASSQSGTGNNEQFF
TRBV3-1	.	.	TRBJ1-5	TGTGCCAGCAGCCAAGACGTCACGCCCAATCAGCCCCAGCATTTT	CASSQDVTPNQPQHF
TRBV29-1	TRBD2	many	TRBJ2-1	TGCAGCGTGCCCCGGGAGATTCTAGCGGGAGTAAACAATGAGCAGTTCTTC	CSVPREILAGVNNEQFF